The rows below give T cell receptor beta chains drawn from one sample of a study of regulatory T cells in long-lasting Graves disease. TCRdb itself ran the multiplex PCR reads through MiXCR, one entry per CDR3 protein. Altogether 420,000 or so distinct CDR3 sequences are present, less than 20% being singletons, with the ten largest covering 23%. The same data also went into a second study, on T cells in Graves' hyperthyroidism and ophthalmopathy.

The source was peripheral blood mononuclear cells (PBMCs), collected at new diagnosis, from a patient treated with antithyroid drugs. The source is a young woman with Graves disease. Each CDR3 is given with its conserved first and last residue. A D gene is named only where the DNA matches it firmly. The size entry is marked missing in some rows and otherwise reads once, few, many or a size class.

size: many
J: TRBJ2-1
V: TRBV4-1
D: TRBD1
DNA: TGCGCCAGCAGCCACCTCCGGACAGGTTATGATATTGATGAGCAGTTCTTC
CDR3: CASSHLRTGYDIDEQFF

size: many
J: TRBJ2-3
V: TRBV2
D: TRBD2
DNA: TGTGCCAGCAGTGTTTTAGCGGGAGCAGATACGCAGTATTTT
CDR3: CASSVLAGADTQYF

size: few
J: TRBJ2-7
V: TRBV6-2/TRBV6-3
D: TRBD1
DNA: TGTGCCAGCAGTTGGAACAGGGGGCGTGAGCAGTACTTC
CDR3: CASSWNRGREQYF

size: many
J: TRBJ2-3
V: TRBV28
D: TRBD2
DNA: TGTGCCAGCAGTTTTGGAGGTAGCGGGAGGAGGCATACGCAGTATTTT
CDR3: CASSFGGSGRRHTQYF

size: many
J: TRBJ2-1
V: TRBV20-1
D: .
DNA: TGCAGTGCTAGTCCAGGGTTATACTATGAGCAGTTCTTC
CDR3: CSASPGLYYEQFF

size: .
J: TRBJ1-3
V: TRBV10-3
D: .
DNA: TGTGCCATCAGTGAGTGGGGAGACTCTGGAAACACCATATATTTT
CDR3: CAISEWGDSGNTIYF

size: many
J: TRBJ2-7
V: TRBV6-2/TRBV6-3
D: TRBD2
DNA: TGTGCCAGCAGCAAACTTGGGACTAGCGGGATGTTAATTAGCGAGCAGTACTTC
CDR3: CASSKLGTSGMLISEQYF

size: many
J: TRBJ2-1
V: TRBV24-1
D: .
DNA: TGTGCCACCAGTGCCCGAACCCACACAAATGAGCAGTTCTTC
CDR3: CATSARTHTNEQFF

size: many
J: TRBJ2-1
V: TRBV20-1
D: TRBD2
DNA: TGCAGTGCGGGACTAGCGGGAGCGCGGGCCAATGAGCAGTTCTTC
CDR3: CSAGLAGARANEQFF

size: many
J: TRBJ1-1
V: TRBV3-1
D: .
DNA: TGTGCCAGCAGCTTGGTTGAGGACACTGAAGCTTTCTTT
CDR3: CASSLVEDTEAFF

size: many
J: TRBJ1-4
V: TRBV7-2
D: .
DNA: TGTGCCAGCAGCCCGGAAGGACCCACAGGGGAAAAACTGTTTTTT
CDR3: CASSPEGPTGEKLFF

size: many
J: TRBJ2-1
V: TRBV29-1
D: TRBD2
DNA: TGCAGCGTTGAAGAACGGGCGGGGGTGGTCTTC
CDR3: CSVEERAGVVF

size: many
J: TRBJ2-5
V: TRBV11-2
D: .
DNA: TGTGCCAGCAGCTTAGGCGACAGGTTCAACGTTCATGAGACCCAGTACTTC
CDR3: CASSLGDRFNVHETQYF

size: few
J: TRBJ1-4
V: TRBV14
D: TRBD1
DNA: TGTGCCAGCAGCCAACTGACAGGGACGGGGCGAAAACTGTTTTTT
CDR3: CASSQLTGTGRKLFF

size: .
J: TRBJ2-3
V: TRBV5-1
D: TRBD2
DNA: TGCGCCAGCAGCCTGGGACTAGCTTCCTTCACAGATACGCAGTATTTT
CDR3: CASSLGLASFTDTQYF

size: .
J: TRBJ2-1
V: TRBV7-9
D: TRBD2
DNA: TGTGCCAGCAGCCACTCGGGGGAGGGGAATGAGCAGTTCTTC
CDR3: CASSHSGEGNEQFF

size: few
J: TRBJ1-3
V: TRBV11-2
D: .
DNA: TGTGCCAGCAGCTTGGGGGGAATCGGAACCACCATATATTTT
CDR3: CASSLGGIGTTIYF

size: many
J: TRBJ2-3
V: TRBV20-1
D: .
DNA: TGCAGTGCTAGAGCCGACACTCGCCGGACGACAGATACGCAGTATTTT
CDR3: CSARADTRRTTDTQYF

size: many
J: TRBJ2-5
V: TRBV2
D: .
DNA: TGTGCCAGCAACCTACAACAGGGATCGGAGACCCAGTACTTC
CDR3: CASNLQQGSETQYF

size: .
J: TRBJ2-7
V: TRBV2
D: .
DNA: TGTGCCAGCAGCTTAAACAGGAACACCTACGAGCAGTACTTC
CDR3: CASSLNRNTYEQYF

size: few
J: TRBJ1-2
V: TRBV6-2/TRBV6-3
D: .
DNA: TGTGCCAGCAGCAACCTCGGGCGGAACTATGGCTACACCTTC
CDR3: CASSNLGRNYGYTF

size: many
J: TRBJ2-7
V: TRBV15
D: .
DNA: TGTGCCACCAGCAGAGGTGGTCTAGCAGGTAGAAAGTACGAGCAGTACTTC
CDR3: CATSRGGLAGRKYEQYF

size: .
J: TRBJ2-3
V: TRBV5-6
D: .
DNA: TGTGCCAGCAGCTTGTCTGCTGGGTCGCAGTATTTT
CDR3: CASSLSAGSQYF

size: many
J: TRBJ2-7
V: TRBV28
D: TRBD1
DNA: TGTGCCAGCAGCACAGGGGGACTCGCCTACGAGCAGTACTTC
CDR3: CASSTGGLAYEQYF

size: many
J: TRBJ2-3
V: TRBV12-3/TRBV12-4
D: .
DNA: TGTGCCAGCAGTTTAAGTGGGATTGCAGATACGCAGTATTTT
CDR3: CASSLSGIADTQYF

size: many
J: TRBJ1-5
V: TRBV12-5
D: .
DNA: TGTGCTAGTGGTTTGGTACTGGGGGTCGGGCATCAGCCCCAGCATTTT
CDR3: CASGLVLGVGHQPQHF

size: .
J: TRBJ1-3
V: TRBV7-2
D: .
DNA: TGTGCCAGCAGTCAAAACTCTGGAAACACCATATATTTT
CDR3: CASSQNSGNTIYF

size: many
J: TRBJ2-3
V: TRBV27
D: TRBD2
DNA: TGTGCCAGCAGTTTAGAGGGGCGGGAGGCCACAGATACGCAGTATTTT
CDR3: CASSLEGREATDTQYF

size: .
J: TRBJ2-5
V: TRBV6-5
D: .
DNA: TGTGCCAGCAGTTACTCGGGCCCGGAGGAGACCCAGTACTTC
CDR3: CASSYSGPEETQYF

size: .
J: TRBJ2-1
V: TRBV7-9
D: TRBD2
DNA: TGTGCCAGCCCGACCGGGACTAGATCGTGGGATGAGCAGTTCTTC
CDR3: CASPTGTRSWDEQFF

size: many
J: TRBJ2-3
V: TRBV12-5
D: .
DNA: TGTGCTAGTGGTTTGACCCGAGGGAGTACAGATACGCAGTATTTT
CDR3: CASGLTRGSTDTQYF

size: .
J: TRBJ2-7
V: TRBV29-1
D: TRBD2
DNA: TGCAGCGTTGTAGGGACTAGCGAAAGGGCCTACGAGCAGTACTTC
CDR3: CSVVGTSERAYEQYF

size: many
J: TRBJ2-5
V: TRBV7-9
D: TRBD2
DNA: TGTGCCAGCAGCCGTGCTATAGCGGGAGTAGAGACCCAGTACTTC
CDR3: CASSRAIAGVETQYF

size: many
J: TRBJ2-2
V: TRBV9
D: TRBD2
DNA: TGTGCCAGCAGCGTACTAGCGGGAGGAACCGGGGAGCTGTTTTTT
CDR3: CASSVLAGGTGELFF

size: .
J: TRBJ1-6
V: TRBV18
D: .
DNA: TGTGCCAGCTCACCACTGGGATCAGGCGAAAATTCACCCCTCCACTTT
CDR3: CASSPLGSGENSPLHF

size: many
J: TRBJ2-7
V: TRBV6-4
D: TRBD1
DNA: TGTGCCAGCAGTTTGACAGGGGGAGAAATACCTCCGTACGAGCAGTACTTC
CDR3: CASSLTGGEIPPYEQYF

size: many
J: TRBJ2-1
V: TRBV28
D: TRBD2
DNA: TGTGCCAGCAGCACTGGGGGGGGGACTAGCGGGAAGGATTACAATGAGCAGTTCTTC
CDR3: CASSTGGGTSGKDYNEQFF

size: .
J: TRBJ1-5
V: TRBV20-1
D: TRBD1
DNA: TGCAGTGCTAAACAGGGGATAGGCAATCAGCCCCAGCATTTT
CDR3: CSAKQGIGNQPQHF

size: .
J: TRBJ2-7
V: TRBV14
D: .
DNA: TGTGCCAGCAGCCAACCCCGCCAGAGCGGCACCTACGAGCAGTACTTC
CDR3: CASSQPRQSGTYEQYF

size: many
J: TRBJ2-3
V: TRBV7-2
D: .
DNA: TGTGCCAGCAGCTTATTCGGGAATGGGATAGATACGCAGTATTTT
CDR3: CASSLFGNGIDTQYF

size: many
J: TRBJ1-2
V: TRBV12-3/TRBV12-4
D: .
DNA: TGTGCCAGCAGCTTAGACCTAGGGGGCTATGGCTACACCTTC
CDR3: CASSLDLGGYGYTF

size: many
J: TRBJ2-1
V: TRBV28
D: TRBD1
DNA: TGTGCCAGCAGTCCCACCTCCGGACAGGGGGGCAATGAGCAGTTCTTC
CDR3: CASSPTSGQGGNEQFF

size: few
J: TRBJ2-7
V: TRBV7-2
D: TRBD2
DNA: TGTGCCAGCAGCTTACTTGGGACTAGCGGGAGTTACGAGCAGTACTTC
CDR3: CASSLLGTSGSYEQYF

size: .
J: TRBJ2-3
V: TRBV28
D: .
DNA: TGTGCCAGCAGTTTAGAGGCTTCAGATACGCAGTATTTT
CDR3: CASSLEASDTQYF

size: .
J: TRBJ2-3
V: TRBV10-3
D: .
DNA: TGTGCCATCAGGGTGAACACAGATACGCAGTATTTT
CDR3: CAIRVNTDTQYF

size: few
J: TRBJ1-1
V: TRBV20-1
D: .
DNA: TGCAGTGCCCGGAGGTTAGACACTGAAGCTTTCTTT
CDR3: CSARRLDTEAFF

size: many
J: TRBJ2-7
V: TRBV27
D: .
DNA: TGTGCCAGCAGCCCTCGAGAAGGGGCGGTCTACGAGCAGTACTTC
CDR3: CASSPREGAVYEQYF

size: .
J: TRBJ1-1
V: TRBV10-3
D: TRBD1
DNA: TGTGCCATCAGTGGGACAGGGCTGGGTACTGAAGCTTTCTTT
CDR3: CAISGTGLGTEAFF

size: .
J: TRBJ2-2
V: TRBV6-1
D: TRBD1
DNA: TGTGCCAGCAGTCATCCGGGACAGGTTTTGAACACCGGGGAGCTGTTTTTT
CDR3: CASSHPGQVLNTGELFF

size: many
J: TRBJ2-7
V: TRBV28
D: TRBD1
DNA: TGTGCCACCTTCGGGACAGGATACGAGCAGTACTTC
CDR3: CATFGTGYEQYF

size: many
J: TRBJ1-1
V: TRBV30
D: .
DNA: TGTGCCTGGAGTGCCCCGAACACTGAAGCTTTCTTT
CDR3: CAWSAPNTEAFF

size: many
J: TRBJ1-2
V: TRBV29-1
D: TRBD1
DNA: TGCAGCGTCGCGGGACAGTATGGCTACACCTTC
CDR3: CSVAGQYGYTF

size: few
J: TRBJ2-3
V: TRBV6-1
D: .
DNA: TGTGCCACCAAGGTTTGGGCCGGAGCCGATACGCAGTATTTT
CDR3: CATKVWAGADTQYF